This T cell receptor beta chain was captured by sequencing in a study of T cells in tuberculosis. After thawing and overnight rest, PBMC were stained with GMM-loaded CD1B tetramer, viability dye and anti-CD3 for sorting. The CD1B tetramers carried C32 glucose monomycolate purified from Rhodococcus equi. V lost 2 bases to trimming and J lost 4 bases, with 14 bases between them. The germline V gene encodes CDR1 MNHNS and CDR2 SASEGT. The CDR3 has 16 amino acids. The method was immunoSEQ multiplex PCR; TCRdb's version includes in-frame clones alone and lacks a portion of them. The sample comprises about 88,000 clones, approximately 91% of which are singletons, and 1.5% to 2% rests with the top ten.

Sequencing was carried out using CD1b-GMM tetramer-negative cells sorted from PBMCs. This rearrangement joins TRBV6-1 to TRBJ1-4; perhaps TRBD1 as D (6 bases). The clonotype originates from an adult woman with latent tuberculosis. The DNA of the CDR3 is TGTGCCAGCAGTGAAATGCAGGGGAGCGGTAATGAAAAACTGTTTTTT. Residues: CASSEMQGSGNEKLFF.